By share, the clone carrying this TCR delta chain ranks as large. The sample holds other DNA sequences that translate to the same CDR3. TCRdb ran CATT on the RT-PCR reads. The sample holds about 2,400 delta-chain clones, 44% seen once. This specimen belongs to a study of gamma-delta T cells after stem cell transplantation. This CDR3 contains 18 residues. J was trimmed by 0 bases and V by 0 bases; bases with no gene match: 10. Germline V gives CDR1 GEAIGNYY, CDR2 EKD. This sequence joins TRDV2 and TRDJ1; 9 bases are a match to TRDD3. The sample consisted of gamma-delta T cells. The sequence derives from a human donor. It is not recorded whose cells these are; they may come from a transplant donor. CDR3 protein: CACDTLLGENKYTDKLIF. In DNA form, the CDR3 reads TGTGCCTGTGACACCTTACTGGGGGAGAATAAGTACACCGATAAACTCATCTTT.